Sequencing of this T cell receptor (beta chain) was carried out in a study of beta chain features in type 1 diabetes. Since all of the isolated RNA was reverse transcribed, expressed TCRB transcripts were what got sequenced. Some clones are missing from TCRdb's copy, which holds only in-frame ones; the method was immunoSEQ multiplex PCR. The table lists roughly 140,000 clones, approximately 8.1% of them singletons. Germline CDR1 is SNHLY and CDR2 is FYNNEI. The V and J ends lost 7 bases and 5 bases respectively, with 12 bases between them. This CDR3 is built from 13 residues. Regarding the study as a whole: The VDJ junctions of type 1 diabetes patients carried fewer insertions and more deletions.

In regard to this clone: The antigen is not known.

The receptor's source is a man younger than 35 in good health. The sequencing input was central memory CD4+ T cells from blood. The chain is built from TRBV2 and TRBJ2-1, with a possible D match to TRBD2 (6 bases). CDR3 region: CASIETRHNEQFF. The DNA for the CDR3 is TGTGCCAGCATTGAGACTAGGCACAATGAGCAGTTCTTC.